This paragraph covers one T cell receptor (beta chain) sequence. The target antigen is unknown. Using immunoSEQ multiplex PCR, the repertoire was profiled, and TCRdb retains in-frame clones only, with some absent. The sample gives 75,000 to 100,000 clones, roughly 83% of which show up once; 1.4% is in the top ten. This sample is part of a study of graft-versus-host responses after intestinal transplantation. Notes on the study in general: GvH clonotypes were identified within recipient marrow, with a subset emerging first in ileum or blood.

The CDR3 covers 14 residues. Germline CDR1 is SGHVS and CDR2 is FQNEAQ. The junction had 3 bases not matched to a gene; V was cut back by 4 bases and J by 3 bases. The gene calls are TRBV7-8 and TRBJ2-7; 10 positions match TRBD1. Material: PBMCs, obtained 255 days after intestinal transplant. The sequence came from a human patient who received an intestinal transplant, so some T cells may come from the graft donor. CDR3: CASSSRTGGYEQYV. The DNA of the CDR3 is TGTGCCAGCAGCTCAAGGACAGGGGGCTACGAGCAGTACGTC.